The next 24 T cell receptor beta chains were all read from a single sample in a study of control samples from healthy donors and cancer patients. The repertoire was sequenced with immunoSEQ multiplex PCR; TCRdb's copy has only in-frame clones and lacks some. The data hold 150,000 to 200,000 clones, with around 95% observed a single time. The specimen sequenced was blood. The receptor source for this set is a woman aged 40 to 50 in good health.

As to this clone: This sample also contains other DNA sequences that code for the same CDR3. V gene TRBV5-1 combines with J gene TRBJ2-3; no clear D gene. The CDR3 is 13 amino acids. Trimming took off 0 bases at V and 2 bases at J, with 4 bases between the two ends. Germline V gene data show CDR1 as SGHRS and CDR2 as YFSETQ. This CDR3 is CASSLAATDTQYF. The CDR3 DNA reads TGCGCCAGCAGCTTGGCCGCCACAGATACGCAGTATTTT.

Concerning this clone: The junction does not match germline at one end; this may be a read error. The chain joins TRBV19 to TRBJ1-2; no definite D call. Germline assignment: CDR1 LNHDA and CDR2 SQIVND (reference sequence). The CDR3 is 14 residues long. The CDR3 nucleotides are TGTGCCAGCCGGACGGAGCATTCGGCGCGGGAGGAAAGCTTC. Translation gives CASRTEHSAREESF. The complete variable domain, with remaining parts taken from reference TRBV19 and TRBJ1-2, reads DGGITQSPKYLFRKEGQNVTLSCEQNLNHDAMYWYRQDPGQGLRLIYYSQIVNDFQKGDIAEGYSVSREKKESFPLTVTSAQKNPTAFYLCASRTEHSAREESFGSGTRLTVV.

V usage is TRBV7-8 and J usage is TRBJ1-2; D gene unclear. Deletions cut 2 bases from V and 4 bases from J, with 14 bases between. Germline loops: CDR1 SGHVS, CDR2 FQNEAQ. The CDR3 is made up of 15 amino acids. The CDR3 reads CASSLSQASSYGYTF. The CDR3 nucleotides are TGTGCCAGCAGCTTATCCCAGGCGAGTAGCTATGGCTACACCTTC.

The chain recombines TRBV4-1 with TRBJ1-2, with 10 nucleotides matching TRBD1. Germline V gene data show CDR1 as MGHRA and CDR2 as YSYEKL. CDR3 size: 13 residues. J gave up 0 bases and V 8 bases, and 0 bases lay outside the gene matches. In nucleotides, the CDR3 is TGCGCCAGCGGACAGGGGGCTAACTATGGCTACACCTTC. Amino acid sequence: CASGQGANYGYTF.

This clone occurred once. This rearrangement joins TRBV7-9 to TRBJ2-7; possibly TRBD2 for D (5 bases). Per germline, CDR1 SEHNR and CDR2 FQNEAQ (reference sequence). V was clipped by 5 bases and J by 0 bases, with 11 bases between them. CDR3 length equals 14 residues. CDR3 in amino acids: CASSRADSSYEQYF. CDR3 nucleotide sequence: TGTGCCAGCAGCCGGGCGGACTCCTCCTACGAGCAGTACTTC.

This CDR3 reads CASSVDGSLENGYTF. The CDR3 region has the DNA TGTGCCAGCAGCGTAGATGGTAGCTTGGAGAATGGCTACACCTTC. The chain carries TRBV9 and TRBJ1-2; D is unresolved. V lost 0 bases to trimming and J lost 6 bases, with 15 bases between them. CDR1 and CDR2 (germline): SGDLS, YYNGEE. The CDR3 is 15 amino acids.

V is TRBV7-2 and J is TRBJ1-6; 7 bases line up with TRBD1. The V gene's germline CDR1 is SGHTA and CDR2 FQGNSA. The ends lost 4 bases at V and 6 bases at J; junction bases unmatched: 9. The CDR3 runs 16 residues. Here the CDR3 reads CASSSPKGGVNSPLHF. In nucleotides, the CDR3 is TGTGCCAGCAGCTCCCCGAAAGGGGGCGTTAATTCACCCCTCCACTTT.

This clone was counted between two and nine times. The chain carries TRBV25-1 and TRBJ2-2; TRBD2 matches at 7 bases. This CDR3 spans 15 amino acids. The trim removed 4 bases at V and 5 bases at J, leaving 7 bases unmatched. Germline V gives CDR1 MGHDK, CDR2 SYGVNS. The CDR3 nucleotides are TGTGCCAGCAGTGTCGGCCTAGCGGAGACCGGGGAGCTGTTTTTT. Protein: CASSVGLAETGELFF.

The rearrangement links TRBV12-3 or TRBV12-4 to TRBJ1-1, with 7 bases identical to TRBD1. The ends lost 7 bases at V and 9 bases at J; junction bases unmatched: 11. The CDR3 has 13 amino acids. CDR3 region: CASNRDSINKAFF. The DNA for the CDR3 is TGTGCCAGCAACCGGGACAGCATAAACAAAGCTTTCTTT.

The chain is built from TRBV6-2 or TRBV6-3 and TRBJ2-6; D ambiguous. Between the trimmed V and J ends, which lost 2 bases and 2 bases, there was a span of 4 bases. The CDR3 runs 14 residues. CDR1 and CDR2 from the germline V gene are MNHEY and SVGEGT. The CDR3 bases are TGTGCCAGCAGTTACGTCACTGGGGCCAACGTCCTGACTTTC. It is translated as CASSYVTGANVLTF.

The chain links TRBV19 to TRBJ1-4; TRBD1 aligns across 10 bases. Trimming cost V 7 bases and J 8 bases; bases outside gene matches: 10. CDR3 length: 15 residues. Germline V gene lookup returns CDR1 LNHDA and CDR2 SQIVND (reference sequence). The CDR3 reads CASTGRDRGGEKLFF. CDR3 nucleotides: TGTGCCAGTACCGGCCGGGACAGGGGAGGGGAAAAACTGTTTTTT.

This clone was detected only once. The chain carries TRBV12-2 and TRBJ1-1; the listed D gene, TRBD1, was not tested against the DNA. TRBV12-2 is a pseudogene. CDR3 length: 15 residues. The CDR3 DNA follows: TGTGCAAGTCGCTTACCGGGACAGGTGAACACTGAAGCTTTCTTT. Translated, it gives CASRLPGQVNTEAFF.

The chain uses TRBV6-5 and TRBJ2-7, with D possibly TRBD2 on 6 matching bases. Deletions cut 2 bases from V and 3 bases from J, with 14 bases between. The CDR3 sequence is 15 residues long. The V gene's germline CDR1 is MNHEY and CDR2 SVGAGI. In nucleotides, the CDR3 is TGTGCCAGCAGTTACAGCAAGGAGGGGATCTACGAGCAGTACTTC. This gives the protein CASSYSKEGIYEQYF.

The V and J genes are TRBV14 and TRBJ1-4, with D hard to call. The germline CDR1 and CDR2 sequences are SGHDN and FVKESK. Trimming took 1 base from V and 5 from J, leaving 14 bases between them. The CDR3 totals 16 residues. This CDR3 is CASSQGTLTENEKLFF. The CDR3 DNA is TGTGCCAGCAGCCAAGGGACCTTGACGGAAAATGAAAAACTGTTTTTT.

The rearrangement joins TRBV4-1 to TRBJ1-6; D might be TRBD1 (6 bases). The V end was cut by 0 bases, the J end by 8 bases, with 11 bases between. CDR1 is MGHRA and CDR2 is YSYEKL in the germline V gene. CDR3 length: 15 residues. The CDR3 sequence: CASSQDWDTYSPLHF. CDR3 in DNA: TGCGCCAGCAGCCAAGATTGGGACACTTATTCACCCCTCCACTTT.

The rearrangement uses TRBV30 and TRBJ2-4; D remains ambiguous. The V end was cut by 3 bases, the J end by 0 bases, with 12 bases between. This CDR3 has 15 amino acids. Looked up from germline, CDR1 is GTSNPN and CDR2 is SVGIG (reference sequence). In DNA form, the CDR3 reads TGTGCCTGGAGCTCTGGGCAGCTAGCCAAAAACATTCAGTACTTC. Encoded protein: CAWSSGQLAKNIQYF. Variable domain in full (rest from reference TRBV30 and TRBJ2-4): SQTIHQWPATLVQPVGSPLSLECTVEGTSNPNLYWYRQAAGRGLQLLFYSVGIGQISSEVPQNLSASRPQDRQFILSSKKLLLSDSGFYLCAWSSGQLAKNIQYFGAGTRLSVL.

The chain joins TRBV12-5 to TRBJ1-5, with 9 bases aligning to TRBD1. The CDR3 is made up of 17 amino acids. V shed 0 bases, J shed 6 bases, and the junction held 9 bases outside the gene matches. Germline values: CDR1 LGHNT, CDR2 FRNRAP. Here the CDR3 DNA reads TGTGCTAGTGGTTTGGTACCGGGGACAGGGCCCGTTCAGCCCCAGCATTTT. Translation: CASGLVPGTGPVQPQHF.

V gene TRBV12-3 or TRBV12-4 combines with J gene TRBJ1-2, with D possibly being TRBD1 (5 bases). The CDR3 is 13 amino acids. V was cut by 1 base and J by 8 bases, with 11 bases left in between. The CDR3 region has the DNA TGTGCCAGCAGTTTAGGTAGGGGAGAGGGCTACACCTTC. This codes for CASSLGRGEGYTF.

This chain joins TRBV25-1 and TRBJ2-2, with D unresolved. Trimming took off 3 bases at V and 5 bases at J, with 13 bases between the two ends. Germline CDR1 MGHDK, CDR2 SYGVNS. CDR3 length: 15 amino acids. In DNA form, the CDR3 reads TGTGCCAGCAGTGATTCCCAAAGGGTAACCGGGGAGCTGTTTTTT. As protein: CASSDSQRVTGELFF.

This chain links TRBV5-8 with TRBJ2-7; weak D call: TRBD1 (6 bases). Per the germline V gene, CDR1 is SGHTS and CDR2 is YDEGEE. The length of the CDR3 is 13 residues. Trimming took 4 bases from V and 4 from J, leaving 12 bases between them. The CDR3: CASSRDTIYEQYF. CDR3 in DNA: TGTGCCAGCAGCCGGGACACCATTTACGAGCAGTACTTC.

V and J are TRBV4-1 and TRBJ2-7; 7 bases align to TRBD2. CDR3 length equals 16 residues. Looked up from germline, CDR1 is MGHRA and CDR2 is YSYEKL. V lost 4 bases and J lost 0; bases outside the gene matches: 9. The chain's CDR3 is CASSREGGLSSYEQYF. CDR3 coding DNA: TGCGCCAGCAGCCGAGAGGGAGGGCTCAGCTCCTACGAGCAGTACTTC.

The chain joins TRBV7-7 to TRBJ2-1; the D gene is possibly TRBD2 (5 bases). V was pared by 5 bases and J by 10 bases, with 15 bases between. CDR1 is SSHAT and CDR2 is FNYEAQ in the germline V gene (reference sequence). CDR3 length: 13 amino acids. CDR3 sequence: CASSLTPSGEQFF. CDR3 coding DNA: TGTGCCAGCAGCCTCACCCCCAGCGGAGAGCAGTTCTTC. The full variable domain, rest sourced from reference TRBV7-7 and TRBJ2-1, is GAGVSQSPRYKVTKRGQDVTLRCDPISSHATLYWYQQALGQGPEFLTYFNYEAQPDKSGLPSDRFSAERPEGSISTLTIQRTEQRDSAMYRCASSLTPSGEQFFGPGTRLTVL.

The V and J genes are TRBV7-3 and TRBJ1-1; unclear D gene. The CDR3 sequence is 14 residues long. V lost 0 bases, J lost 8 bases, and 13 bases lay in between. Germline CDR1 reads SGHTA; CDR2 reads FQGTGA. CDR3 bases: TGTGCCAGCAGCTTAACGTCAGGAACCCAAGAAGCTTTCTTT. Residues: CASSLTSGTQEAFF.

The chain joins TRBV29-1 to TRBJ2-3, with D uncertain. The germline gives CDR1 SQVTM, CDR2 ANQGSEA. The CDR3 covers 11 residues. Trimming removed 4 bases from V and 5 bases from J, with 7 bases in between. CDR3 in amino acids: CSVGAIDTQYF. CDR3 DNA: TGCAGCGTTGGGGCGATAGATACGCAGTATTTT.